Presented here are 4 T cell receptor beta chains from one specimen sequenced in a study of response to subunit inactivated influenza vaccine. TCRdb re-derived calls from the RT-PCR reads in MiXCR, one entry per CDR3 protein. The sample has over 750,000 distinct CDR3 sequences; around 20% are singletons. The sample was PBMCs from blood, taken around 5 days after vaccination. The receptor source for this set is a man aged 50 to 60 who received an inactivated influenza vaccine.

CDR3 in amino acids: CASSGGQGYTGELFF. The CDR3 DNA sequence: TGTGCCAGCAGCGGGGGACAGGGGTACACCGGGGAGCTGTTTTTT. The chain uses TRBV7-9 and TRBJ2-2; 10 bases are shared with TRBD1. Germline V gene sequence: CDR1 SEHNR, CDR2 FQNEAQ (reference sequence). Unmatched junction bases numbered 3, after V lost 5 bases and J lost 3 bases. CDR3 length: 15 residues. The variable domain in full, with the rest retrieved from reference TRBV7-9 and TRBJ2-2, is DTGVSQNPRHKITKRGQNVTFRCDPISEHNRLYWYRQTLGQGPEFLTYFQNEAQLEKSRLLSDRFSAERPKGSFSTLEIQRTEQGDSAMYLCASSGGQGYTGELFFGEGSRLTVL.

This clonotype was found many times. The chain recombines TRBV7-3 with TRBJ2-3, with D perhaps TRBD2 (6 bases). Germline values: CDR1 SGHTA, CDR2 FQGTGA. V dropped 3 bases and J dropped 2 bases, with 9 bases sitting between them. The CDR3 consists of 14 residues. The CDR3 region is CASSFSGPTDTQYF. The CDR3 DNA is TGTGCCAGCAGCTTTAGCGGTCCCACAGATACGCAGTATTTT.

This clonotype was picked up a small number of times. Here the CDR3 DNA reads TGTGCCAGCAGTTTGGGACTTTCTAACACCGGGGAGCTGTTTTTT. Translating gives CASSLGLSNTGELFF. V is TRBV12-3 or TRBV12-4 and J is TRBJ2-2, with D possibly TRBD2 on 6 matching bases. This CDR3 is 15 amino acids long. V lost 3 bases, J lost 2 bases, and 10 bases lay in between.

The V and J genes are TRBV3-1 and TRBJ2-7; D uncertain. The CDR3 spans 12 residues. With 4 bases removed from V and 3 bases from J, the gap between germline ends came to 7 bases. Germline loops: CDR1 LGHDT, CDR2 YNNKEL (reference sequence). The CDR3 coding sequence is TGTGCCAGCAGCCGGGCTGGCTACGAGCAGTACTTC. This encodes CASSRAGYEQYF.